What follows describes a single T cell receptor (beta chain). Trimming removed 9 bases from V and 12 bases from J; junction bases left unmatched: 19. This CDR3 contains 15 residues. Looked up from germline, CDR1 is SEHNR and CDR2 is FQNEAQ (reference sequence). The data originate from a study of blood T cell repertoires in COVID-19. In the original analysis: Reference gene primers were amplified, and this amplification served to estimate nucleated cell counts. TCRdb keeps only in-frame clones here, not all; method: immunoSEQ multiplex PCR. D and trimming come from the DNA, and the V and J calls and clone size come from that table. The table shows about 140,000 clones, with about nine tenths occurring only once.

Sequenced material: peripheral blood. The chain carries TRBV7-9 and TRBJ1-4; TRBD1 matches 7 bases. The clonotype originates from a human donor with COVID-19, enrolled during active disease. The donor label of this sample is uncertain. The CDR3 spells CASCSSRDSGEELFF. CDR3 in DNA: TGTGCCAGTTGCTCTAGCCGGGACAGTGGAGAAGAACTGTTTTTT.